This TCR beta chain was recorded in a study of T cells after yellow fever vaccination. In TCRdb, the 5' RACE reads were re-called with MiXCR into one record per CDR3 protein. The table records some 350,000 distinct CDR3 sequences, roughly 4.3% of them present only once. The germline gives CDR1 LGHDT, CDR2 YNNKEL (reference sequence). The V end lost 1 base, the J end lost 1 base, and 17 bases lay between the germline ends. The CDR3 is 18 residues long. The sample was PBMCs, taken 5 days after the yellow fever booster vaccination. V usage is TRBV3-1 and J usage is TRBJ1-5; D call uncertain. The clonotype originates from a man between 18 and 29 years old who received the YFV17D yellow fever vaccine. This chain's CDR3 is CASSQVWVFGRSNQPQHF. CDR3 coding DNA: TGTGCCAGCAGCCAAGTTTGGGTCTTCGGGCGCAGCAATCAGCCCCAGCATTTT.